The next 29 T cell receptor beta chains were all read from a single sample in a study of shared clonotypes between healthy human individuals. Generated by immunoSEQ multiplex PCR, the TCRdb table keeps only in-frame clones and is missing some. The sample holds about 480,000 clones, over 75% seen once. Sequencing was done on a sample of PBMCs. Receptors originate from a middle-aged woman in good health. Some clones in this sample may be carry-over from other donors' samples.

This rearrangement joins TRBV6-4 to TRBJ2-3; TRBD1 is a possible D gene (5 bases). The ends were cut back, 0 bases at V and 0 bases at J, with 10 bases in the middle. The germline V gene has CDR1 MRHNA and CDR2 SNTAGT. This CDR3 region has 16 residues. CDR3 in DNA: TGTGCCAGCAGTGACTCGAGTGCAGGGAGCACAGATACGCAGTATTTT. It encodes CASSDSSAGSTDTQYF.

The V gene is TRBV6-5, the J gene TRBJ2-1; no clear D gene. Trimming removed 6 bases at V and 6 bases at J, with 18 bases between. Germline CDR1 reads MNHEY; CDR2 reads SVGAGI. The CDR3 sequence is 15 residues long. CDR3 loop: CASSETVSPFNEQFF. The CDR3 DNA reads as TGTGCCAGCAGCGAGACTGTTTCCCCCTTCAATGAGCAGTTCTTC.

The rearrangement links TRBV15 to TRBJ2-2; TRBD2 agrees at 9 bases. Germline V gene lookup returns CDR1 LNHNV and CDR2 YYDKDF (reference sequence). The CDR3 extends over 16 amino acids. V gave up 3 bases and J gave up 0 bases; unmatched junction bases: 2. This chain's CDR3 is CATSRRLAANTGELFF. Written as DNA, the CDR3 is TGTGCCACCAGCAGGCGACTAGCGGCGAACACCGGGGAGCTGTTTTTT.

This clone was seen many times. The chain combines TRBV4-2 with TRBJ2-1; 14 bases agree with TRBD2. Losses at the gene ends were 5 bases for V and 3 bases for J; bases not matched to a gene: 9. Germline V gene lookup returns CDR1 LGHNA and CDR2 YNFKEQ. The CDR3 contains 18 residues. The CDR3, as DNA: TGTGCCAGCAGCTACAGGACTAGCGGGAGGATAGGCTACAATGAGCAGTTCTTC. It specifies CASSYRTSGRIGYNEQFF.

V is TRBV27 and J is TRBJ2-3; TRBD2 aligns across 14 bases. Germline CDR1 and CDR2: MNHEY and SMNVEV (reference sequence). With V trimmed by 5 bases and J by 5 bases, 15 bases remained unmatched. CDR3 length: 19 amino acids. CDR3 sequence (DNA): TGTGCCAGCAGTCCGGGACTAGCGGGAGTATGGGAAGTAGGAGATACGCAGTATTTT. As protein: CASSPGLAGVWEVGDTQYF.

This chain connects TRBV30 to TRBJ1-6; no clear D. This CDR3 has 11 residues. Trimming took 8 bases from V and 7 from J, leaving 9 bases between them. Per the germline V gene, CDR1 is GTSNPN and CDR2 is SVGIG (reference sequence). The CDR3 is CAAELNSPLHF. CDR3 coding DNA: TGTGCCGCCGAACTGAATTCACCCCTCCACTTT.

The chain employs TRBV11-3 and TRBJ2-1; 14 bases fit TRBD2. The CDR3 is 17 residues long. Germline loops: CDR1 SGHNT, CDR2 YENEEA. Germline trimming cut 5 bases from V and 5 bases from J; bases unmatched to any gene: 8. CDR3 sequence (DNA): TGTGCCAGCAGCCTAGGGGCGGGACTAGCGGGGGACAATGAGCAGTTCTTC. Its protein product is CASSLGAGLAGDNEQFF.

The genes are TRBV28 and TRBJ2-2; maybe TRBD1 (5 bases). The germline V gene has CDR1 MDHEN and CDR2 SYDVKM. Between the trimmed V and J ends, which lost 8 bases and 2 bases, there was a span of 15 bases. This CDR3 comprises 15 residues. CDR3 amino acids: CASHRAGPNTGELFF. The CDR3 DNA sequence: TGTGCCAGCCACCGGGCAGGGCCAAACACCGGGGAGCTGTTTTTT.

The V and J genes are TRBV28 and TRBJ2-4; tentative D call: TRBD2 (5 bases). From germline, CDR1 is MDHEN and CDR2 SYDVKM. CDR3 length equals 13 residues. Trimming removed 6 bases at V and 4 bases at J, with 10 bases between. In nucleotides, the CDR3 is TGTGCCAGCAGATCCGGCGGGAAAAACATTCAGTACTTC. Residues: CASRSGGKNIQYF.

The gene calls are TRBV5-4 and TRBJ2-5; TRBD2 agrees at 10 bases. Germline lookup yields CDR1 SGHNT and CDR2 YYREEE (reference sequence). This CDR3 has 15 amino acids. The trim removed 2 bases at V and 2 bases at J, leaving 3 bases unmatched. The CDR3 sequence is CASSLGLAVQETQYF. The CDR3 nucleotides read TGTGCCAGCAGCTTAGGACTAGCGGTACAAGAGACCCAGTACTTC. The variable domain in full, completed from reference TRBV5-4 and TRBJ2-5, reads ETGVTQSPTHLIKTRGQQVTLRCSSQSGHNTVSWYQQALGQGPQFIFQYYREEENGRGNFPPRFSGLQFPNYSSELNVNALELDDSALYLCASSLGLAVQETQYFGPGTRLLVL.

This clone was counted a few times. The V gene is TRBV28, the J gene TRBJ2-7; 9 positions agree with TRBD2. Germline V CDR1 and CDR2: MDHEN, SYDVKM. V was clipped by 6 bases and J by 7 bases; unmatched bases: 10. This CDR3 has 14 amino acids. The DNA for the CDR3 is TGTGCCAGCAGGAAGGCGGGAGGGCGTTTTGAGCAGTACTTC. Its protein is CASRKAGGRFEQYF.

The CDR3 is CATSRPLARSYEQYF. CDR3 DNA sequence: TGTGCCACCAGCAGACCCCTAGCGCGCTCCTACGAGCAGTACTTC. The rearrangement uses TRBV15 and TRBJ2-7; maybe TRBD2 (6 bases). In germline, CDR1 is LNHNV, CDR2 YYDKDF (reference sequence). This CDR3 has 15 amino acids. The V end was cut by 2 bases, the J end by 0 bases, with 11 bases between.

This chain uses TRBV5-1 with TRBJ1-2; the D gene is possibly TRBD1 (5 bases). This CDR3 is built from 14 residues. Trimming pared 1 base from V and 6 bases from J, leaving 13 bases between. Germline V lookup: CDR1 SGHRS, CDR2 YFSETQ. The CDR3 spells CASSLLQERNGYTF. The CDR3 nucleotides read TGCGCCAGCAGCTTGCTACAGGAGAGGAATGGCTACACCTTC. Variable domain in full (rest from reference TRBV5-1 and TRBJ1-2): KAGVTQTPRYLIKTRGQQVTLSCSPISGHRSVSWYQQTPGQGLQFLFEYFSETQRNKGNFPGRFSGRQFSNSRSEMNVSTLELGDSALYLCASSLLQERNGYTFGSGTRLTVV.

Remarks on this clone: This could be a read error, since a much larger clone is one nucleotide away. The gene calls are TRBV6-5 and TRBJ2-7, with D perhaps being TRBD1 or TRBD2 (5 bases each). The CDR3 spans 11 residues. Germline V gene data show CDR1 as MNHEY and CDR2 as SVGAGI. With 7 bases removed from V and 3 bases from J, the gap between germline ends came to 7 bases. The DNA for the CDR3 is TGTGCCAGCAATGGGGGCTACGAGCAGTACTTC. It specifies CASNGGYEQYF.

The chain carries TRBV5-6 and TRBJ2-3; 7 bases fit TRBD2. The germline V gene has CDR1 SGHDT and CDR2 YYEEEE. Unmatched junction bases numbered 6, after V lost 0 bases and J lost 2 bases. This CDR3 is 16 amino acids long. This CDR3 is CASSLAWAGVTDTQYF. The DNA of the CDR3 is TGTGCCAGCAGCTTGGCCTGGGCGGGAGTCACAGATACGCAGTATTTT.

This clone has only one observation. The V call is TRBV27, the J call TRBJ1-4; TRBD1 aligns across 9 bases. V dropped 2 bases and J dropped 6; count of bases not matched to a gene: 4. The CDR3 loop spans 15 amino acids. Germline lookup yields CDR1 MNHEY and CDR2 SMNVEV (reference sequence). This chain's CDR3 is CASSLLRQGDEKLFF. The DNA for the CDR3 is TGTGCCAGCAGTTTACTCAGACAGGGGGATGAAAAACTGTTTTTT.

The chain uses TRBV19 and TRBJ2-7, with D unclear. This CDR3 contains 13 residues. Per the germline V gene, CDR1 is LNHDA and CDR2 is SQIVND (reference sequence). V was cut by 5 bases and J by 2 bases, with 10 bases left in between. CDR3 residues: CASSPPSAYEQYF. DNA of the CDR3: TGTGCCAGTAGTCCCCCGAGCGCCTACGAGCAGTACTTC.

The chain has TRBV6-6 and TRBJ1-5; D is unclear. The CDR3 contains 15 residues. The V end was cut by 2 bases, the J end by 8 bases, with 16 bases between. CDR1 and CDR2 from the germline V gene are MNHNY and SVGAGI (reference sequence). CDR3 DNA sequence: TGTGCCAGCAGTTACGAGCCTTCTGGGTATAAGCCCCAGCATTTT. Translating it yields CASSYEPSGYKPQHF.

The chain joins TRBV28 to TRBJ1-4, with 9 bases matching TRBD1. This CDR3 spans 15 amino acids. Trimming cost V 5 bases and J 7 bases; bases outside gene matches: 8. Germline values: CDR1 MDHEN, CDR2 SYDVKM. The CDR3 sequence is CASSKPGQGVEKLFF. The CDR3 nucleotides read TGTGCCAGCAGTAAACCGGGACAGGGTGTTGAAAAACTGTTTTTT. Full variable domain (missing parts from reference TRBV28 and TRBJ1-4): DVKVTQSSRYLVKRTGEKVFLECVQDMDHENMFWYRQDPGLGLRLIYFSYDVKMKEKGDIPEGYSVSREKKERFSLILESASTNQTSMYLCASSKPGQGVEKLFFGSGTQLSVL.

V gene TRBV9 combines with J gene TRBJ2-1; 11 nucleotides align to TRBD2. With 3 bases clipped from V and 4 bases from J, the junction kept 3 bases outside the gene matches. CDR1 SGDLS and CDR2 YYNGEE come from the germline V gene. This CDR3 is built from 15 residues. CDR3 protein: CASSAVAGGYNEQFF. The CDR3 DNA reads TGTGCCAGCAGCGCCGTAGCGGGAGGGTACAATGAGCAGTTCTTC. Supplemented by reference TRBV9 and TRBJ2-1, the full variable domain reads DSGVTQTPKHLITATGQRVTLRCSPRSGDLSVYWYQQSLDQGLQFLIQYYNGEERAKGNILERFSAQQFPDLHSELNLSSLELGDSALYFCASSAVAGGYNEQFFGPGTRLTVL.

The chain carries TRBV25-1 and TRBJ1-1, with D maybe TRBD1 (5 bases). The V end lost 6 bases, the J end lost 3 bases, and 11 bases lay between the germline ends. The length of the CDR3 is 13 residues. Germline CDR1 MGHDK, CDR2 SYGVNS. The CDR3, as DNA: TGTGCCAGCAGAAACTTCAGGGACACTGAAGCTTTCTTT. This sequence encodes CASRNFRDTEAFF.

The chain has TRBV18 and TRBJ2-1, with 9 nucleotides matching TRBD2. From germline, CDR1 is KGHSH and CDR2 LQKENI. CDR3 length: 15 amino acids. V shed 0 bases and J 7 bases; nucleotides not matched to a gene: 4. The CDR3 coding sequence is TGTGCCAGCTCACCACCTGGGACTAGCCTTAATGAGCAGTTCTTC. It translates to CASSPPGTSLNEQFF.

V and J are TRBV27 and TRBJ1-4; D is unresolved. The germline V gene encodes CDR1 MNHEY and CDR2 SMNVEV (reference sequence). The germline V and J ends were trimmed by 5 bases and 0 bases, with 10 bases remaining between them. There are 15 residues in the CDR3. CDR3 loop: CASSRTLATNEKLFF. In DNA form, the CDR3 reads TGTGCCAGCAGTCGAACGCTTGCAACTAATGAAAAACTGTTTTTT.

As to this clone: Other DNA sequences in this specimen translate into the identical CDR3. The chain links TRBV5-1 to TRBJ2-1, with 8 bases lining up with TRBD2. This CDR3 contains 15 residues. Trimming cost V 0 bases and J 4 bases; bases outside gene matches: 3. Germline V gene data show CDR1 as SGHRS and CDR2 as YFSETQ. The CDR3 bases are TGCGCCAGCAGCTTGGGACTAGCGAGTTACAATGAGCAGTTCTTC. It codes for CASSLGLASYNEQFF.

The chain links TRBV4-1 to TRBJ2-3; TRBD2 matches at 11 bases. Germline V gene lookup returns CDR1 MGHRA and CDR2 YSYEKL. V trimming: 2 bases; J trimming: 5 bases; junction bases outside the gene matches: 3. This CDR3 spans 15 amino acids. CDR3 in amino acids: CASSQSSGRGDTQYF. As DNA, the CDR3 is TGCGCCAGCAGCCAAAGTAGCGGGAGGGGAGATACGCAGTATTTT.

In this sample, this clone turned up once. V is TRBV6-6 and J is TRBJ1-3, with D unclear. CDR3 size: 15 residues. The V gene's germline CDR1 is MNHNY and CDR2 SVGAGI (reference sequence). The V and J ends lost 5 bases and 0 bases respectively, with 11 bases between them. CDR3 region: CASSRPQSSGNTIYF. The CDR3 DNA reads as TGTGCCAGCAGTCGCCCTCAGAGCTCTGGAAACACCATATATTTT.

V is TRBV6-5 and J is TRBJ2-1, with 13 bases matching TRBD2. Germline trimming cut 6 bases from V and 5 bases from J; bases unmatched to any gene: 4. The CDR3 length is 15 residues. Germline V CDR1 and CDR2: MNHEY, SVGAGI. The CDR3 nucleotides are TGTGCCAGCAGATCGGGACTAGCGGGGAACAATGAGCAGTTCTTC. Amino acid sequence: CASRSGLAGNNEQFF.

This chain links TRBV6-1 with TRBJ2-6; D is undetermined. Germline V CDR1 and CDR2: MNHNS, SASEGT. The V and J ends lost 6 bases and 4 bases respectively, with 13 bases between them. The CDR3 runs to 15 residues. The CDR3 DNA is TGTGCCAGCAGGGGCGGAGCAGAGGGGGCCAACGTCCTGACTTTC. It specifies CASRGGAEGANVLTF.

The sample holds many counts of this clone. V is TRBV7-9 and J is TRBJ2-1, with a possible D match to TRBD2 (5 bases). The CDR3 is 15 residues long. V shed 2 bases and J shed 7 bases, with 15 bases lying between them. Germline CDR1 reads SEHNR; CDR2 reads FQNEAQ (reference sequence). DNA of the CDR3: TGTGCCAGCAGCTTATGGGCAAACCGGGGAAATGAGCAGTTCTTC. Encoded protein: CASSLWANRGNEQFF.